This section outlines one T cell receptor (beta chain) sequence together with its context. The assay was immunoSEQ multiplex PCR, and TCRdb's table has in-frame clones only and misses some. This repertoire shows approximately 120,000 clones, approximately 83% found once; its top ten account for approximately 16%. This entry comes from a study of blood T cell repertoires in COVID-19. In the study overall: T cells, B-cell-depleted T cells, or PBMCs provided the cDNA or gDNA that served as material.

The ends were cut back, 2 bases at V and 5 bases at J, with 9 bases in the middle. The CDR3 runs to 12 residues. Germline V gives CDR1 GTSNPN, CDR2 SVGIG (reference sequence). Sample: peripheral blood. The TCR sequence derives from a woman aged 45-65 years who had recovered from COVID-19. V usage is TRBV30 and J usage is TRBJ2-5; D unclear. The CDR3 loop is CAWSRGGETQYF. The DNA of the CDR3 is TGTGCCTGGAGTCGAGGTGGGGAGACCCAGTACTTC.